These 6 T cell receptor beta chains were sequenced from one sample in a study of control samples from healthy donors and cancer patients. The data were produced by immunoSEQ multiplex PCR, yet TCRdb's version contains in-frame clones alone and is incomplete. The sample lists under 80,000 clones; less than 95% were seen once. Input material: blood. The receptors come from a middle-aged woman in good health.

This clone was seen just once. The chain couples TRBV7-2 to TRBJ2-2; 15 bases fit TRBD2. Germline-derived CDR1 and CDR2 are SGHTA and FQGNSA. This CDR3 is built from 18 residues. V was clipped by 4 bases and J by 3 bases; unmatched bases: 6. The CDR3 coding sequence is TGTGCCAGCAGCTCAGGGGGGACTAGCGGGAGGTACACCGGGGAGCTGTTTTTT. Amino acid sequence: CASSSGGTSGRYTGELFF.

This clone was counted once. The gene calls are TRBV19 and TRBJ2-5, with a tentative D call TRBD2 (6 bases). Trimming removed 3 bases at V and 5 bases at J, with 13 bases between. The germline V gene has CDR1 LNHDA and CDR2 SQIVND (reference sequence). CDR3 size: 14 residues. CDR3 in amino acids: CASSIARDSETQYF. The CDR3 DNA follows: TGTGCCAGTAGTATCGCCAGGGACTCGGAGACCCAGTACTTC.

This clone was counted a single time. The rearrangement uses TRBV11-2 and TRBJ1-1, with D uncertain. This CDR3 contains 11 residues. Trimming took off 5 bases at V and 3 bases at J, with 4 bases between the two ends. Germline V CDR1 and CDR2: SGHAT, FQNNGV. The CDR3 is CASSPDTEAFF. CDR3 sequence (DNA): TGTGCCAGCAGCCCGGACACTGAAGCTTTCTTT.

The gene calls are TRBV27 and TRBJ2-1; TRBD2 matches 12 bases. V lost 5 bases to trimming and J lost 4 bases; unmatched junction nucleotides: 3. Per the germline V gene, CDR1 is MNHEY and CDR2 is SMNVEV (reference sequence). The CDR3 is 15 amino acids. CDR3 protein: CASSVTSGGYNEQFF. The CDR3, as DNA: TGTGCCAGCAGTGTGACTAGCGGGGGTTACAATGAGCAGTTCTTC.

The V call is TRBV7-9, the J call TRBJ1-6, with D maybe TRBD1 (5 bases). The germline gives CDR1 SEHNR, CDR2 FQNEAQ (reference sequence). Trimming took off 5 bases at V and 6 bases at J, with 11 bases between the two ends. The CDR3 runs to 14 residues. The CDR3 sequence is CASSPQGTNSPLHF. The CDR3 bases are TGTGCCAGCAGCCCCCAGGGAACTAATTCACCCCTCCACTTT.

This chain joins TRBV11-2 and TRBJ2-1; 9 bases align to TRBD2. Germline assignment: CDR1 SGHAT and CDR2 FQNNGV. V was clipped by 4 bases and J by 6 bases; unmatched bases: 10. The CDR3 loop spans 16 amino acids. The CDR3 DNA sequence: TGTGCCAGCAGCTCCCTTAGCGGGAGAGGGTTCAATGAGCAGTTCTTC. Amino acids: CASSSLSGRGFNEQFF.